These 13 T cell receptor beta chains share one sample of origin, sequenced in a study of T cells in Graves' hyperthyroidism and ophthalmopathy. RNA transcripts gave rise to amplified TCR beta CDR3 regions. The TCR CDR3 was amplified in a first-round RT-PCR using the HTBI primer set. TCRdb re-analysed the multiplex PCR reads in MiXCR, keeping a single row per CDR3 protein. The sample holds hundreds of thousands of distinct CDR3 sequences, 20% seen once. Sequencing was done on a sample of blood. Source of these receptors: a man aged 30-40 years with Graves' ophthalmopathy.

The rearrangement links TRBV7-2 to TRBJ2-1; 14 bases line up with TRBD2. This CDR3 comprises 19 residues. Germline trimming cut 4 bases from V and 6 bases from J; bases unmatched to any gene: 14. Germline V lookup: CDR1 SGHTA, CDR2 FQGNSA. The DNA of the CDR3 is TGTGCCAGCAGCTCCCGGACTAGCGGGAGGACCAGGCCCGGCAATGAGCAGTTCTTC. It yields the protein CASSSRTSGRTRPGNEQFF.

This clonotype has ten or more counts. The chain is built from TRBV11-2 and TRBJ2-5; 8 bases map to TRBD1. J lost 2 bases, V lost 5 bases, and 7 bases had no gene match. The CDR3 totals 15 residues. CDR1 is SGHAT, CDR2 FQNNGV, per germline. CDR3 DNA: TGTGCCAGCAGCCCGCGGACAGGGTGGCAAGAGACCCAGTACTTC. Protein sequence: CASSPRTGWQETQYF.

The rearrangement links TRBV12-3 or TRBV12-4 to TRBJ1-2, with D unclear. V lost 7 bases and J lost 5, with 8 bases in between. This CDR3 spans 11 amino acids. The CDR3: CASTLGYGYTF. CDR3 nucleotide sequence: TGTGCCAGCACCCTCGGGTATGGCTACACCTTC.

Only a few counts were recorded for this clonotype. This chain links TRBV20-1 with TRBJ2-5, with 8 positions matching TRBD1. Trimming at V came to 0 bases and at J to 8 bases, leaving 5 bases not matched to a gene. The CDR3 covers 13 residues. Germline loops: CDR1 DFQATT, CDR2 SNEGSKA (reference sequence). The CDR3 spells CSARDRTGTTQYF. CDR3 DNA: TGCAGTGCTAGAGATAGGACAGGGACAACCCAGTACTTC.

This clonotype was counted ten times or more. The genes are TRBV12-3 or TRBV12-4 and TRBJ1-5; D is unresolved. This CDR3 has 13 residues. V lost 5 bases, J lost 4 bases, and 9 bases lay in between. CDR3 residues: CASSLSQNQPQHF. DNA of the CDR3: TGTGCCAGCAGTCTGAGCCAAAATCAGCCCCAGCATTTT.

This clonotype was picked up many times. V gene TRBV5-1 combines with J gene TRBJ2-3, with unresolved D. This CDR3 is 15 amino acids long. Germline V lookup: CDR1 SGHRS, CDR2 YFSETQ. Trimming took off 0 bases at V and 0 bases at J, with 8 bases between the two ends. The CDR3 sequence is CASSLDSRSTDTQYF. CDR3 DNA: TGCGCCAGCAGCTTGGACTCGCGGAGCACAGATACGCAGTATTTT.

This clonotype has at least ten counts. The V call is TRBV30, the J call TRBJ1-5, with D tentatively TRBD1 (5 bases). The CDR3 runs 13 residues. In germline, CDR1 is GTSNPN, CDR2 SVGIG (reference sequence). V dropped 7 bases and J dropped 7 bases, with 17 bases sitting between them. The CDR3 reads CAFSRQGPQPQHF. The CDR3 bases are TGTGCCTTCTCTCGGCAGGGCCCGCAGCCCCAGCATTTT.

This clonotype was seen a handful of times. This chain joins TRBV24-1 and TRBJ2-5, with 9 bases fitting TRBD1. Germline V gives CDR1 KGHDR, CDR2 SFDVKD. V dropped 1 base and J dropped 3; count of bases not matched to a gene: 2. The CDR3 covers 15 residues. The DNA for the CDR3 is TGTGCCACCAGTGATTTCCGGGACAGGGAAGAGACCCAGTACTTC. Its translation is CATSDFRDREETQYF.

In this sample, this clonotype turned up a few times. Relative to the germline gene, one junction end is altered; a read error may explain this. The rearrangement uses TRBV7-3 and TRBJ2-1; D is unresolved. The CDR3 is 13 amino acids. Germline CDR1 SGHTA, CDR2 FQGTGA. For the CDR3, the DNA is TGTGCCAGCAGCGTAGACTCCGACAATGAGCAGTTCTTC. Translating it yields CASSVDSDNEQFF.

In the case of this clonotype: This may be a read error, as it is one base from a much larger clone. This chain joins TRBV28 and TRBJ2-5; D is unresolved. The CDR3 runs 15 residues. Germline lookup yields CDR1 MDHEN and CDR2 SYDVKM. The CDR3 sequence is CASSAPFGRQETQCF. CDR3 DNA: TGTGCCAGCAGTGCCCCGTTTGGAAGGCAAGAGACCCAGTGCTTC.

There are many counts of this clonotype. The chain links TRBV2 to TRBJ2-2, with D possibly matching TRBD2 (5 bases). The CDR3 runs to 15 residues. The V gene's germline CDR1 is SNHLY and CDR2 FYNNEI. Trimming shortened V by 3 bases and J by 4 bases, and 12 bases separated the two germline ends. The CDR3 DNA is TGTGCCAGCAGTGAGTACTCTGGAGGCACCGGGGAGCTGTTTTTT. As protein: CASSEYSGGTGELFF.

This clonotype has only a few counts. The V and J genes are TRBV12-3 or TRBV12-4 and TRBJ2-1, with 9 bases fitting TRBD1. With V trimmed by 3 bases and J by 5 bases, 5 bases remained unmatched. This CDR3 is built from 15 residues. The CDR3 DNA sequence: TGTGCCAGCAGTTTTAGGGACAGGGCCAACAATGAGCAGTTCTTC. Translation: CASSFRDRANNEQFF.

The genes are TRBV20-1 and TRBJ1-1; a weak D match, TRBD1 (5 bases). This CDR3 contains 12 residues. The germline gives CDR1 DFQATT, CDR2 SNEGSKA (reference sequence). CDR3 DNA: TGCAGCCGACGGGGGGGGAACACTGAAGCTTTCTTT. This translates into CSRRGGNTEAFF.